The clone carrying this T cell receptor (beta chain) has more than one count but fewer than ten. There are 14 residues in the CDR3. Trimming removed 5 bases from V and 4 bases from J; junction bases left unmatched: 5. Germline values: CDR1 DFQATT, CDR2 SNEGSKA (reference sequence). For the second PCR, which ran for 7 to 11 cycles, a sample-barcoded 5' primer and a J-beta primer mix were used. Paired-end reads containing CDR3 totaled no fewer than 3 million for each sample. TCRdb independently ran MiXCR on the 5' RACE reads; one entry per CDR3 protein. This sample yields hundreds of thousands of distinct CDR3 sequences, of which roughly 50% are seen a single time; 13% belongs to the top ten. These data come from a study of blood T cells in healthy people across ages.

This chain joins TRBV20-1 and TRBJ2-7, with 13 bases lining up with TRBD2. Specimen: blood. The origin of this receptor is a man aged 30 to 39 in good health. CDR3 in DNA: TGCAGTGCTCGAATGACTAGCGGGGGGTACGAGCAGTACTTC. Encoded protein: CSARMTSGGYEQYF.